This record concerns one TCR beta chain sequence. The antigen remains undetermined. The sample is drawn from a study of cytomegalovirus exposure and HLA in healthy donors. Repertoires were generated with immunoSEQ multiplex PCR, while TCRdb's copy carries only in-frame clones and drops some. The data show more than 300,000 clones, with around 86% seen just once and under 0.85% held by the top ten. Study-level results: First-cohort TCR clusters were later found to tend to co-occur in the 120 validation repertoires. Cytomegalovirus status was reportedly diagnosed by the classifier with high sensitivity and specificity. The study labeled 164 TCR beta chains cytomegalovirus-associated.

Donors came from a validation cohort of 95 to 150 subjects, distinct from the first 666-subject cohort. CDR3 size: 14 residues. V lost 1 base to trimming and J lost 8 bases, with 13 bases between them. Germline CDR1 LGHNA, CDR2 YSLEER. What was sequenced was PBMCs. This receptor was obtained from a woman younger than 35 in good health and CMV-seronegative. This chain links TRBV4-3 with TRBJ2-3; perhaps TRBD2 as D (6 bases). The DNA for the CDR3 is TGCGCCAGCAGCCAAGGTGGAGGGGTCGGTACGCAGTATTTT. It codes for CASSQGGGVGTQYF.